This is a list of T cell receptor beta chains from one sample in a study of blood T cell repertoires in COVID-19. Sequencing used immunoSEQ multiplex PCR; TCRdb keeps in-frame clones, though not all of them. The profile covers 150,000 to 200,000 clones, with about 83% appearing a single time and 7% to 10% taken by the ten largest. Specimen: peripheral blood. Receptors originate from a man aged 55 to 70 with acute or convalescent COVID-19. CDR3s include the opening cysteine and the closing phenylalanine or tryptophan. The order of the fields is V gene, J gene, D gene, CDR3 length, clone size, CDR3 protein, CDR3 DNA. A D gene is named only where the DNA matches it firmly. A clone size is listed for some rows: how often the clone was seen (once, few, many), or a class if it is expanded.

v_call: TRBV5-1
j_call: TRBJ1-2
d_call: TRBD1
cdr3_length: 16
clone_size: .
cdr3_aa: CASRQPGGTGGDGYTF
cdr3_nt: TGCGCCAGCAGACAACCGGGAGGGACAGGGGGCGATGGCTACACCTTC

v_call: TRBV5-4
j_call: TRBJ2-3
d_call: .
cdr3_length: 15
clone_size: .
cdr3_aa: CASSFKGGAADTQYF
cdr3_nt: TGTGCCAGCAGCTTTAAGGGGGGGGCAGCAGATACGCAGTATTTT

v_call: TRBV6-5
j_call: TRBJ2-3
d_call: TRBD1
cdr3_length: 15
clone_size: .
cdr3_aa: CASSLDGTGKDTQYF
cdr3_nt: TGTGCCAGCAGTCTAGATGGGACAGGGAAAGATACGCAGTATTTT

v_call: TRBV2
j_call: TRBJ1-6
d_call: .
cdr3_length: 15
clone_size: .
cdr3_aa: CASSVGGTGNSPLHF
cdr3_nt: TGTGCCAGCAGTGTAGGAGGGACTGGTAATTCACCCCTCCACTTT

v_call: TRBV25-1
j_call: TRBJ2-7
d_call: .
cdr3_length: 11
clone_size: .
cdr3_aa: CASSRGSEQYF
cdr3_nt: TGTGCCAGCAGTCGCGGATCCGAGCAGTACTTC

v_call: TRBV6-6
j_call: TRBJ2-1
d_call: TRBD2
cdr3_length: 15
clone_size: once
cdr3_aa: CASSYGLAEDNEQFF
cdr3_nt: TGTGCCAGCAGTTATGGGCTAGCGGAAGACAATGAGCAGTTCTTC

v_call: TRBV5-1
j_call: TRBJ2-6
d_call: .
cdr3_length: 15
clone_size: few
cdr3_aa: CASSLNTRGANVLTF
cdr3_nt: TGCGCCAGCAGCCTTAACACGAGGGGGGCCAACGTCCTGACTTTC

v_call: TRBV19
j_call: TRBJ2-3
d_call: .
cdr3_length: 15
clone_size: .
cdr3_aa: CASTLSEGPTDTQYF
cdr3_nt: TGTGCCAGTACCCTCTCGGAGGGCCCCACAGATACGCAGTATTTT

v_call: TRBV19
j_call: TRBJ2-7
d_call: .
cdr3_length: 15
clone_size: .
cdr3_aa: CASSAAGTSFYEQYF
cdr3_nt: TGTGCCAGTAGTGCCGCCGGGACAAGCTTCTACGAGCAGTACTTC

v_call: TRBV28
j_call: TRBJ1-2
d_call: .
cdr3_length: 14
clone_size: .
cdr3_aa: CASSDPRGRLGYTF
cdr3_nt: TGTGCCAGCAGTGATCCTCGGGGTCGATTGGGCTACACCTTC

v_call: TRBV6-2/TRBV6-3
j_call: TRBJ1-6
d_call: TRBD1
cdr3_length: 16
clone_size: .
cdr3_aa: CASSYSRRTGVSPLHF
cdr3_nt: TGTGCCAGCAGTTACTCGAGACGGACAGGGGTATCACCCCTCCACTTT

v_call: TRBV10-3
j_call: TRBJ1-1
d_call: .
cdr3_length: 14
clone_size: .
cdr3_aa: CAISEGVDNTEAFF
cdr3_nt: TGTGCCATCAGTGAGGGTGTAGATAACACTGAAGCTTTCTTT

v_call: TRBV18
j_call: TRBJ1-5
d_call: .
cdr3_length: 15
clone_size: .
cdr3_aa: CASSPTTGRVQPQHF
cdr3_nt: TGTGCCAGCTCACCAACGACAGGTCGGGTTCAGCCCCAGCATTTT

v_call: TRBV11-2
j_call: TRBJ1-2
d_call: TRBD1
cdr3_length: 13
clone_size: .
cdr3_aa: CASSFGTDYGYTF
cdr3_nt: TGTGCCAGCAGCTTTGGGACAGACTATGGCTACACCTTC

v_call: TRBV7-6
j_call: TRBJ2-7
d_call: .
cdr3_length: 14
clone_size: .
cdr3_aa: CASSLASRDYEQYF
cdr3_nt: TGTGCCAGCAGCTTAGCTAGCAGGGACTACGAGCAGTACTTC

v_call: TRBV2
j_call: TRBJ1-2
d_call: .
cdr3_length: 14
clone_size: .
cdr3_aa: CASSESPTNYGYTF
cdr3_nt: TGTGCCAGCAGTGAATCCCCCACAAACTATGGCTACACCTTC

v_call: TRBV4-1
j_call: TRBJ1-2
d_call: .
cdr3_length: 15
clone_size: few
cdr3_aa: CASSPQEYGSGGYTF
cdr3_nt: TGCGCCAGCAGCCCGCAAGAATACGGGTCTGGGGGCTACACCTTC

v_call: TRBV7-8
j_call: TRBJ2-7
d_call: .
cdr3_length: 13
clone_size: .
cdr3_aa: CASSQRTLHEQYF
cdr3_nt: TGTGCCAGCAGCCAACGGACACTCCACGAGCAGTACTTC

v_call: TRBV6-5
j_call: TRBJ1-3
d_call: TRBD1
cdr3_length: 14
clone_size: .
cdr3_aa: CASNPGTAGNTIYF
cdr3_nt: TGTGCCAGCAACCCCGGGACAGCTGGAAACACCATATATTTT

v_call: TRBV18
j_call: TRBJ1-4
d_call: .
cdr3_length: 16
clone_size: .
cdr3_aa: CASSPVDLPTNEKLFF
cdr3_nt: TGTGCCAGCTCACCAGTTGATCTACCAACTAATGAAAAACTGTTTTTT

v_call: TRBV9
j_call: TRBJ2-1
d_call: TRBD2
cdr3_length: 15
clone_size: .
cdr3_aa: CASSPTSGSYNEQFF
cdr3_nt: TGTGCCAGCAGCCCCACTAGCGGTTCCTACAATGAGCAGTTCTTC

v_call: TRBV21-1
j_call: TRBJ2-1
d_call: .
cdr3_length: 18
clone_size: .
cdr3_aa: CASSPRTSGGQSYNEQFF
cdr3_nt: TGTGCCAGCAGCCCCCGGACTAGCGGGGGGCAGTCCTACAATGAGCAGTTCTTC

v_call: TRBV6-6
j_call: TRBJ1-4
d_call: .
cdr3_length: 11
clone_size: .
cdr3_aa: CASRGRGKLFF
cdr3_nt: TGTGCCAGCAGGGGGCGCGGAAAACTGTTTTTT

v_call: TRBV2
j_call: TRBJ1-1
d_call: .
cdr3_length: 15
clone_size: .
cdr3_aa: CASSTRPTGNTEAFF
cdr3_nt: TGTGCCAGTAGTACCAGACCGACGGGGAACACTGAAGCTTTCTTT

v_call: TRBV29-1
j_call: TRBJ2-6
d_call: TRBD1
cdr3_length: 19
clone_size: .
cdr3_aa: CSVEALRDRGLAGANVLTF
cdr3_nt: TGCAGCGTTGAAGCGCTCCGGGACAGGGGGCTTGCTGGGGCCAACGTCCTGACTTTC

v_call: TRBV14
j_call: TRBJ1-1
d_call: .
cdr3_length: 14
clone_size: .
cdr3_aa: CASSQEGGSTEAFF
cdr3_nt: TGTGCCAGCAGCCAAGAGGGAGGGAGCACTGAAGCTTTCTTT

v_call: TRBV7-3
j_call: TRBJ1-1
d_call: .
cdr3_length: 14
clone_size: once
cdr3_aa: CASRPAGANTEAFF
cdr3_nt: TGTGCCAGCAGGCCAGCAGGGGCGAACACTGAAGCTTTCTTT

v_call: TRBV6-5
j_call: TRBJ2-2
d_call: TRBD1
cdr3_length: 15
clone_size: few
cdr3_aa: CASSQTGVETGELFF
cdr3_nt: TGTGCCAGCAGTCAGACAGGGGTTGAAACCGGGGAGCTGTTTTTT

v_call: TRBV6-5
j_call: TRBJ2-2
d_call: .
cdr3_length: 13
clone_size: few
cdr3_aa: CASSYGSPGELFF
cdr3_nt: TGTGCCAGCAGTTACGGTAGCCCCGGGGAGCTGTTTTTT

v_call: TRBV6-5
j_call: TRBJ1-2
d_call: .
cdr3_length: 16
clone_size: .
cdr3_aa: CASSSSEGRGHDGYTF
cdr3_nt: TGTGCCAGCAGTTCCTCCGAGGGCAGGGGACACGATGGCTACACCTTC

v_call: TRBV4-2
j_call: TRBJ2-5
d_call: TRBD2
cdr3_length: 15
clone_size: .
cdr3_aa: CASSARGLPEETQYF
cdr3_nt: TGTGCCAGCAGCGCGCGGGGGTTACCTGAGGAGACCCAGTACTTC

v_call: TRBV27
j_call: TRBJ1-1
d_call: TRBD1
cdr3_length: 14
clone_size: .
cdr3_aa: CASTLRTGNTEAFF
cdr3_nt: TGTGCCAGCACCCTTCGGACAGGAAACACTGAAGCTTTCTTT

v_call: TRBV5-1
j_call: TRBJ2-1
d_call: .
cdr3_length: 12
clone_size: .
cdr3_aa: CASSSQGNEQFF
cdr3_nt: TGCGCCAGCAGCAGTCAGGGCAATGAGCAGTTCTTC

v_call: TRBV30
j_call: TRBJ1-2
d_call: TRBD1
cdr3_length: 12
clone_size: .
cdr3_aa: CAWQTGNYGYTF
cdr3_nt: TGTGCCTGGCAGACAGGGAACTATGGCTACACCTTC

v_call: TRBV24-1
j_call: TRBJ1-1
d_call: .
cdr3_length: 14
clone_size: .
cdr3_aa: CATSEGELNTEAFF
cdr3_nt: TGTGCCACCAGTGAAGGGGAATTGAACACTGAAGCTTTCTTT

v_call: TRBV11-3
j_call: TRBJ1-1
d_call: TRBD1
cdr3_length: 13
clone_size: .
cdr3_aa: CASSTTGGTEAFF
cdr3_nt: TGTGCCAGCAGCACAACAGGGGGCACTGAAGCTTTCTTT

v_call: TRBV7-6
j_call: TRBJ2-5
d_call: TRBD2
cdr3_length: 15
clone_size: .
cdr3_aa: CASSFSGTRGETQYF
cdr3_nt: TGTGCCAGCAGCTTTTCCGGGACTAGGGGAGAGACCCAGTACTTC

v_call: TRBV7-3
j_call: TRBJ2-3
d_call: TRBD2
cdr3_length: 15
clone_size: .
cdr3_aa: CASSLVAGSTDTQYF
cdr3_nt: TGTGCCAGCAGCTTAGTAGCGGGGAGCACAGATACGCAGTATTTT

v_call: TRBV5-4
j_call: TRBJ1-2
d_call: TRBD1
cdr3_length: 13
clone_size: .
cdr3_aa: CASSLEGAHGYTF
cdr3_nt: TGTGCCAGCAGCTTGGAGGGGGCGCATGGCTACACCTTC

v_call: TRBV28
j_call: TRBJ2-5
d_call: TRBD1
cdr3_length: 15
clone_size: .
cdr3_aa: CASSSYRGLQETQYF
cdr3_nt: TGTGCCAGCAGTTCATACAGGGGGCTCCAAGAGACCCAGTACTTC

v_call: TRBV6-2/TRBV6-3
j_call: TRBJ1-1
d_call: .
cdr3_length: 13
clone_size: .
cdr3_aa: CASSYTGNTEAFF
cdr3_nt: TGTGCCAGCAGTTACACAGGGAACACTGAAGCTTTCTTT

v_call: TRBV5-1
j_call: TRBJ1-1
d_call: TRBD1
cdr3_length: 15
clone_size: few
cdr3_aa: CASSLRQGGNTEAFF
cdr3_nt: TGCGCCAGCAGCTTACGACAGGGGGGTAACACTGAAGCTTTCTTT